This T cell receptor beta chain was sequenced during a study of PD-1 blockade in classical Hodgkin lymphoma. The overall study: Patients were administered nivolumab (3 mg/kg intravenously) every 2 weeks.

Brentuximab vedotin exposure varied, and every patient relapsed after autologous stem cell transplantation. Relapsed/refractory classical Hodgkin lymphoma patients had complete, partial or progressive responses. Notes on the study in general: Patients with a complete response exhibited baseline diversity comparable to newly diagnosed patients.

Repertoires were generated with immunoSEQ multiplex PCR, while TCRdb's copy carries only in-frame clones and drops some. The top ten hold approximately 20% of the sample, which has more than 40,000 clones, 76% seen once. Germline-derived CDR1 and CDR2 are LNHDA and SQIVND (reference sequence). The CDR3 consists of 16 residues. V was trimmed by 3 bases and J by 0 bases, leaving 11 bases between them. This clone was recorded a few times. Antigen: not known. The J gene is TRBJ2-2, the V gene TRBV19, with D uncertain. The sequence derives from a human donor with classical Hodgkin lymphoma. The specimen was peripheral blood mononuclear cells (PBMCs), collected at baseline. This CDR3 is CASSMGSGSNTGELFF. In DNA form, the CDR3 reads TGTGCCAGTAGTATGGGCTCGGGTTCGAACACCGGGGAGCTGTTTTTT.